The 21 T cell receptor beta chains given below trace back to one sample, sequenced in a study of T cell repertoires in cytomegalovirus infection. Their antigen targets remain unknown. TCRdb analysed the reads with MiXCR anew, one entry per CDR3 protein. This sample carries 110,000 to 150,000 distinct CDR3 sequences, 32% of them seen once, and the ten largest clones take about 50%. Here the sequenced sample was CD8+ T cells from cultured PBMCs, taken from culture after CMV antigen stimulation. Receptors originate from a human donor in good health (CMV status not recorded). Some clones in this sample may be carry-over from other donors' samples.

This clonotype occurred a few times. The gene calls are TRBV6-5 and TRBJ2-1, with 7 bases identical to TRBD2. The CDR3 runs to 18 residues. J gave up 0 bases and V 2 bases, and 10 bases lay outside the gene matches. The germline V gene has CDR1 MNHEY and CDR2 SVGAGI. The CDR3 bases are TGTGCCAGCAGTTACCTCCCTAGCGGTTTTAGCTCCTACAATGAGCAGTTCTTC. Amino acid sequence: CASSYLPSGFSSYNEQFF.

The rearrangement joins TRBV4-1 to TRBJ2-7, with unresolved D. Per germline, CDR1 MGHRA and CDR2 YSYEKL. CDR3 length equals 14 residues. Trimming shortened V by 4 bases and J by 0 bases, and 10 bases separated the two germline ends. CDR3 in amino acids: CASSLAHLSYEQYF. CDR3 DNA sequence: TGCGCCAGCAGCCTAGCACATCTCTCCTACGAGCAGTACTTC.

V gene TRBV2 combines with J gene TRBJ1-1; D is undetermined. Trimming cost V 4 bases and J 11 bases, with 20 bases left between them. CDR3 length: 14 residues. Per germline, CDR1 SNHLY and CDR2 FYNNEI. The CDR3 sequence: CASSGHDGTFGAFF. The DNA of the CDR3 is TGTGCCAGCAGTGGACACGATGGTACCTTTGGCGCTTTCTTT.

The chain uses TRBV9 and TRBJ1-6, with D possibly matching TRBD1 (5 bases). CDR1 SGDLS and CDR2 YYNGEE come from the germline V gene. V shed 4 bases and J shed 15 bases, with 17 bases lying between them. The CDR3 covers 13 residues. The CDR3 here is CASSPGVGQVLHF. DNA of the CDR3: TGTGCCAGCAGCCCGGGGGTTGGTCAGGTCCTCCACTTT.

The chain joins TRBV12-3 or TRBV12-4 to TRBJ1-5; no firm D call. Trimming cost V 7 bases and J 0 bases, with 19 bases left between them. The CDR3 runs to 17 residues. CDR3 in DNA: TGTGCCAGCACCATAACCGGGCACCTAGCTAGCAATCAGCCCCAGCATTTT. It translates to CASTITGHLASNQPQHF.

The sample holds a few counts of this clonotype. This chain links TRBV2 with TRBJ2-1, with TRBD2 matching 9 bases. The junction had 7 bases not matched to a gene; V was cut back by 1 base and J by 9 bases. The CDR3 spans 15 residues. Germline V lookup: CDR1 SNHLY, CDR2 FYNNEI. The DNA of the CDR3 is TGTGCCAGCAGTGAAGGCGGGGGGGCCGTTCTTGAGCAGTTCTTC. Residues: CASSEGGGAVLEQFF.

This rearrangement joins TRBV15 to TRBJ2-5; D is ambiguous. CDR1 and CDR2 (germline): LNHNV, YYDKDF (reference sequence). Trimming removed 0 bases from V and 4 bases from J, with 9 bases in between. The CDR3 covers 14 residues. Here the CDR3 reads CATSRDRLGETQYF. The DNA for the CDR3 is TGTGCCACCAGCAGAGACAGGCTCGGAGAGACCCAGTACTTC.

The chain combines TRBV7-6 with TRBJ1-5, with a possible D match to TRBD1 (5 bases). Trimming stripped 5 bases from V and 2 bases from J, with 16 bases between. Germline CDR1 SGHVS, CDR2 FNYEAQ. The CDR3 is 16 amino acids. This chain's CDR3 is CASSPTARGGNQPQHF. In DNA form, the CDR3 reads TGTGCCAGCAGCCCTACGGCGAGGGGCGGCAATCAGCCCCAGCATTTT.

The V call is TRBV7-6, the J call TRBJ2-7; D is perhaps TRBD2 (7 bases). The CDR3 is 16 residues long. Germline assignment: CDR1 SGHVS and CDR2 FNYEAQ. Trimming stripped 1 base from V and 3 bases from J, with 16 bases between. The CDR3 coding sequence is TGTGCCAGCAGCTTAGTAGGGGGAGGGACGCACTACGAGCAGTACTTC. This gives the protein CASSLVGGGTHYEQYF.

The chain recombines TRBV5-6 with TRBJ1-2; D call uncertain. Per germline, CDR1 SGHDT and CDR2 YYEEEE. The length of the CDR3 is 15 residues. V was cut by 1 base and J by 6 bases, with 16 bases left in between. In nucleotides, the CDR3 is TGTGCCAGCAGCTTGCGTAACAGTGGGCTCCATGGCTACACCTTC. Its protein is CASSLRNSGLHGYTF.

The CDR3 DNA follows: TGTGCCATCATTGGGCAGGTTGATAGGTTCGAGGGTACTGAAGCTTTCTTT. It codes for CAIIGQVDRFEGTEAFF. V gene TRBV10-3 combines with J gene TRBJ1-1; D is undetermined. From germline, CDR1 is ENHRY and CDR2 SYGVKD. The V end was cut by 7 bases, the J end by 5 bases, with 26 bases between. The CDR3 contains 17 residues.

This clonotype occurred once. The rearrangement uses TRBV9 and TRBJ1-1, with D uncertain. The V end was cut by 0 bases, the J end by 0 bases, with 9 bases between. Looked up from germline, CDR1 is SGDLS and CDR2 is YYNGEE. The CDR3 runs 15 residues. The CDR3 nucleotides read TGTGCCAGCAGCGTAGTAGGAGGGTTGAACACTGAAGCTTTCTTT. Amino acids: CASSVVGGLNTEAFF.

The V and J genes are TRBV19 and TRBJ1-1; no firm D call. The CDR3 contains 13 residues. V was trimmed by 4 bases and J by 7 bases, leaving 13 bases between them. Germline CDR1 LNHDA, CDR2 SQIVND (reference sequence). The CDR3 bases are TGTGCCAGTAGTAAGGGCCGCATAGTTGAAGCTTTCTTT. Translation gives CASSKGRIVEAFF.

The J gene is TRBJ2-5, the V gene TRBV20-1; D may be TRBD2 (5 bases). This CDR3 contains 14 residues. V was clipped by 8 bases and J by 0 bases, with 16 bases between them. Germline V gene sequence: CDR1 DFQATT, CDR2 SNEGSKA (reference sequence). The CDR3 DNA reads TGCAGTCTGGTTGGGAGCATGTACCAAGAGACCCAGTACTTC. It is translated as CSLVGSMYQETQYF.

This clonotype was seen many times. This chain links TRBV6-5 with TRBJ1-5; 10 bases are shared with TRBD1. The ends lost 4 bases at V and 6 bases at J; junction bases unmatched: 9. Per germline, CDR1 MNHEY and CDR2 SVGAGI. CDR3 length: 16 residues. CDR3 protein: CASSSMDRGVIQPQHF. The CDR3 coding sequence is TGTGCCAGCAGTTCGATGGACAGGGGGGTCATTCAGCCCCAGCATTTT.

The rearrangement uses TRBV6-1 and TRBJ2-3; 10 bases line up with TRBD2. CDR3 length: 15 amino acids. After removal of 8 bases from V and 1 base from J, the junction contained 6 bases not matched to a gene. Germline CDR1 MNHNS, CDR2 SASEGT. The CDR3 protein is CASGWLAGGTDTQYF. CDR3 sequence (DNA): TGTGCCAGCGGCTGGCTAGCGGGGGGCACAGATACGCAGTATTTT.

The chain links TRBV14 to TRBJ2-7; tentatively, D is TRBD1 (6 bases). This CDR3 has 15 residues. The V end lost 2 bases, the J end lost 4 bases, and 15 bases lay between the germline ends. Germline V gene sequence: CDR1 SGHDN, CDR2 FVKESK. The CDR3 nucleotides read TGTGCCAGCAGCCAAAGGGGGACGGGAACTTACGAGCAGTACTTC. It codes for CASSQRGTGTYEQYF. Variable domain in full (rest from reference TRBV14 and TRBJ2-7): EAGVTQFPSHSVIEKGQTVTLRCDPISGHDNLYWYRRVMGKEIKFLLHFVKESKQDESGMPNNRFLAERTGGTYSTLKVQPAELEDSGVYFCASSQRGTGTYEQYFGPGTRLTVT.

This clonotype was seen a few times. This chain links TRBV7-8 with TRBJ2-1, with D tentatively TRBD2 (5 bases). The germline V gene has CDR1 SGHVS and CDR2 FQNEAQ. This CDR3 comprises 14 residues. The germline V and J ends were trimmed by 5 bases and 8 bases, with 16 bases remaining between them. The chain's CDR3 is CASSLGSYGDEQFF. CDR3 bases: TGTGCCAGCAGCCTCGGATCTTACGGGGATGAGCAGTTCTTC.

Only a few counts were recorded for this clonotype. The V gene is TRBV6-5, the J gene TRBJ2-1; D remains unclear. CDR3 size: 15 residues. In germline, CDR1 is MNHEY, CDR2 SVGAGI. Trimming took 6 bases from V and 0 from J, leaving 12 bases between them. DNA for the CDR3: TGTGCCAGCAGCCCCGGCCGGAACTCCTACAATGAGCAGTTCTTC. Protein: CASSPGRNSYNEQFF.

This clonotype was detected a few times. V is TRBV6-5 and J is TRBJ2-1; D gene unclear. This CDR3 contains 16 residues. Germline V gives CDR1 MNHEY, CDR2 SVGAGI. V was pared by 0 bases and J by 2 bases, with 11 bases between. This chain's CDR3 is CASSYSLTPPYNEQFF. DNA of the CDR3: TGTGCCAGCAGTTACTCGCTAACTCCTCCCTACAATGAGCAGTTCTTC.

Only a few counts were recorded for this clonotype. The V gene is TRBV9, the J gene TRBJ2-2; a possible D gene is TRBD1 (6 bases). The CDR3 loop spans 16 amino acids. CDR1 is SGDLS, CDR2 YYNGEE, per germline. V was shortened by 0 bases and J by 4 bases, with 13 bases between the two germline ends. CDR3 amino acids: CASSVDLGASTGELFF. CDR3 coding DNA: TGTGCCAGCAGCGTAGATCTGGGGGCGAGCACCGGGGAGCTGTTTTTT. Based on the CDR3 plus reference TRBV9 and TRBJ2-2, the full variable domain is DSGVTQTPKHLITATGQRVTLRCSPRSGDLSVYWYQQSLDQGLQFLIQYYNGEERAKGNILERFSAQQFPDLHSELNLSSLELGDSALYFCASSVDLGASTGELFFGEGSRLTVL.